The source of this T cell receptor beta chain is a study of T-cell memory formation after mild COVID-19. UMIs and sample barcodes were carried by the TCR alpha and TCR beta cDNA libraries that 5'RACE produced using constant-segment primers. One entry per CDR3 protein, called by TCRdb with MiXCR from the 5' RACE reads. The repertoire holds more than 450,000 distinct CDR3 sequences, with 15% to 20% as singletons. Findings and limits, study-wide: Contracting clones from day 15 to 85 had balanced CD4/CD8; later expanders favoured CD4+.

V shed 5 bases, J shed 1 base, and the junction held 7 bases outside the gene matches. The length of the CDR3 is 15 residues. The germline V gene encodes CDR1 LGHNA and CDR2 YSLEER. On this clonotype: Its antigen is not identified.

The specimen sequenced was PBMCs or a T cell subset sorted from them (not recorded which). The chain links TRBV4-3 to TRBJ1-1, with TRBD1 matching over 7 bases. The TCR originated in an adult woman who had mild COVID-19 (a few samples of this study predate the infection). Cell type and time point are not known. In DNA form, the CDR3 reads TGCGCCAGCAGCAAGACAGGGCAGAGGAACACTGAAGCTTTCTTT. It yields the protein CASSKTGQRNTEAFF.